This TCR beta chain was profiled in a study of CD8+ T cells in alopecia areata. V lost 0 bases and J 5 bases, leaving 15 bases between the germline ends. The CDR3 sequence is 15 residues long. Per the germline V gene, CDR1 is GTSNPN and CDR2 is SVGIG (reference sequence). Study-level results: Scalp repertoires also include resident alphabeta T cells from normal skin.

As concerns this clone: Its antigen is not known.

RNA, once extracted, was reverse transcribed into cDNA for use as the sequencing template. The assay was immunoSEQ multiplex PCR, and TCRdb's table has in-frame clones only and misses some. The sample records about 110,000 clones, 55% to 75% being singletons. Sequencing was carried out using CD8+ T cells sorted from blood. The receptor comes from a human donor in good health. J is TRBJ2-3 and V is TRBV30, with D possibly TRBD2 on 6 matching bases. CDR3 DNA: TGTGCCTGGAGTGTACAAGGGGAGGACGTAGATACGCAGTATTTT. Translated, it gives CAWSVQGEDVDTQYF.